The entry below describes one TCR beta chain. TCRdb reprocessed the 5' RACE reads, keeping one entry per CDR3 protein, no DNA. There are roughly 180,000 distinct CDR3 sequences in the sample, with 20% to 25% held by the top ten. This entry is derived from a study of T cells expressing NK-cell markers. Sequencing was done on a sample of blood T cells: a sorted CD56 or NKG2C T cell subset, CD4+ or CD8+ T cells, or bulk PBMC T cells (not recorded which). The TCR was taken from a man aged 18-70 years in good health.

CDR3 amino acids: CASSFHRENQPQHF. This sequence joins TRBV27 and TRBJ1-5; with no DNA, the TCRdb D assignment of TRBD1 cannot be verified. Germline V CDR1 and CDR2: MNHEY, SMNVEV (reference sequence). The CDR3 contains 14 residues.